This T cell receptor (beta chain) was found in a study of T cell responses to AZD1222 COVID-19 vaccine. Whole-study results and caveats: The peak T cell response came first, and repertoires were sampled only after it.

Doses given second, at about 4 or about 12 weeks, were pooled. This clone was recorded a few times. Its antigen is undetermined. V was pared by 0 bases and J by 2 bases, with 8 bases between. The CDR3 loop spans 15 amino acids. The germline V gene encodes CDR1 LGHDT and CDR2 YNNKEL (reference sequence). Here immunoSEQ multiplex PCR was the method, and the copy in TCRdb shows in-frame clones only, minus some. Among 150,000 or so clones listed, approximately 91% were seen once. The material sequenced was peripheral blood, taken 28 days after the second AZD1222 dose. The gene calls are TRBV3-1 (or the pseudogene TRBV3-2) and TRBJ2-1; D perhaps matches TRBD2 (6 bases). This clonotype was obtained from an adult who received the AZD1222 COVID-19 vaccine. CDR3 sequence reads: CASSQDWGAYNEQFF. CDR3 DNA sequence: TGTGCCAGCAGCCAAGATTGGGGGGCCTACAATGAGCAGTTCTTC.